The 24 T cell receptor beta chains presented below share a single source sample, sequenced in a study of CD8+CD57+ T cells in acquired aplastic anemia. Genomic DNA provided the template from which TCR beta VDJ and CDR3 profiles were obtained. MiXCR, run by TCRdb on the reads, gives a single entry per CDR3 protein. This sample has approximately 270,000 distinct CDR3 sequences, with around 60% found just once. The source material was sorted CD4+, CD8+, or CD8+CD57+ T cells (not recorded which) from PBMCs. These receptor sequences come from a human donor with severe aplastic anemia or a healthy control (not recorded which).

V is TRBV7-2 and J is TRBJ1-2; 7 nucleotides agree with TRBD1. The CDR3 is made up of 16 amino acids. In germline, CDR1 is SGHTA, CDR2 FQGNSA. V gave up 1 base and J gave up 3 bases; unmatched junction bases: 8. CDR3 amino acids: CASSLGGRGADYGYTF. The CDR3 coding sequence is TGTGCCAGCAGCTTAGGGGGCAGGGGGGCTGACTATGGCTACACCTTC.

This chain's CDR3 is CASSQGGRMGPPLHF. DNA of the CDR3: TGTGCCAGCAGCCAAGGGGGACGGATGGGGCCACCCCTCCACTTT. This sequence joins TRBV9 and TRBJ1-6; possible D gene TRBD1, 6 bases. V shed 4 bases and J shed 11 bases, with 19 bases lying between them. Germline V gives CDR1 SGDLS, CDR2 YYNGEE. This CDR3 contains 15 residues.

This clonotype is a singleton in its sample. The chain uses TRBV6-5 and TRBJ2-6, with D possibly TRBD1 on 6 matching bases. The CDR3 contains 13 residues. The germline gives CDR1 MNHEY, CDR2 SVGAGI. Trimming stripped 8 bases from V and 8 bases from J, with 13 bases between. CDR3: CASSIQGSNVLTF. For the CDR3, the DNA is TGTGCCAGCTCGATACAGGGTTCCAACGTCCTGACTTTC.

The table lists this clonotype with many counts. The chain's CDR3 is CSAGTSYGYEQYF. CDR3 DNA: TGCAGTGCTGGGACTAGTTACGGCTACGAGCAGTACTTC. The chain recombines TRBV20-1 with TRBJ2-7; 8 bases line up with TRBD2. Germline V CDR1 and CDR2: DFQATT, SNEGSKA (reference sequence). The trim removed 5 bases at V and 3 bases at J, leaving 6 bases unmatched. The CDR3 sequence is 13 residues long.

A word on this clonotype: This CDR3 is missing its conserved last phenylalanine or tryptophan, likely due to a read error. The DNA is omitted, as the CDR3 cannot be located on it reliably, and the CDR3 follows TCRdb's listing. CDR3 sequence reads: CASSAAPGDPWGI. J is TRBJ2-7 and V is TRBV2; the D call in the table, TRBD1, was not verified against the DNA. In germline, CDR1 is SNHLY, CDR2 FYNNEI. The CDR3 is 13 amino acids long, termini counted.

This sequence joins TRBV20-1 and TRBJ2-1; D not certain. Trimming pared 3 bases from V and 2 bases from J, leaving 5 bases between. Germline V CDR1 and CDR2: DFQATT, SNEGSKA (reference sequence). There are 12 residues in the CDR3. CDR3 DNA sequence: TGCAGTGCTAGCAGTACCTACAATGAGCAGTTCTTC. Encoded protein: CSASSTYNEQFF.

The V call is TRBV7-9, the J call TRBJ2-2; D unclear. V was pared by 4 bases and J by 5 bases, with 8 bases between. Germline V gene data show CDR1 as SEHNR and CDR2 as FQNEAQ (reference sequence). CDR3 size: 13 residues. Here the CDR3 reads CASSSQWTGELFF. CDR3 DNA: TGTGCCAGCAGCTCTCAATGGACCGGGGAGCTGTTTTTT. Complete variable domain (other parts from reference TRBV7-9 and TRBJ2-2): DTGVSQNPRHKITKRGQNVTFRCDPISEHNRLYWYRQTLGQGPEFLTYFQNEAQLEKSRLLSDRFSAERPKGSFSTLEIQRTEQGDSAMYLCASSSQWTGELFFGEGSRLTVL.

The table lists this clonotype with many counts. The J gene is TRBJ1-1, the V gene TRBV11-2, with D perhaps TRBD1 (5 bases). CDR1 is SGHAT and CDR2 is FQNNGV in the germline V gene. Trimming left V 2 bases short and J 7 bases short, with 14 bases between. This CDR3 comprises 14 residues. CDR3 bases: TGTGCCAGCAGCTTACTGGCACAGAGGGGTGAAGCTTTCTTT. Translating it yields CASSLLAQRGEAFF.

This rearrangement joins TRBV6-4 to TRBJ2-3, with a weak D call TRBD2 (6 bases). CDR1 and CDR2 (germline): MRHNA, SNTAGT. This CDR3 spans 13 amino acids. Trimming stripped 4 bases from V and 8 bases from J, with 13 bases between. The CDR3 coding sequence is TGTGCCAGCAGTGGCGTCGTGGGGGGTACGCAGTATTTT. It is translated as CASSGVVGGTQYF.

This clonotype has a single count. The genes are TRBV24-1 and TRBJ2-5, with D possibly matching TRBD2 (5 bases). V gave up 0 bases and J gave up 4 bases, with 14 bases separating them. Per the germline V gene, CDR1 is KGHDR and CDR2 is SFDVKD. The CDR3 is 16 amino acids. The CDR3 nucleotides are TGTGCCACCAGTGATTTGAAGGACTCCCCAGGAGAGACCCAGTACTTC. It encodes CATSDLKDSPGETQYF.

The chain couples TRBV2 to TRBJ1-1; tentative D call: TRBD1 (6 bases). The length of the CDR3 is 13 residues. V lost 5 bases and J 4 bases, leaving 11 bases between the germline ends. CDR1 and CDR2 from the germline V gene are SNHLY and FYNNEI. As DNA, the CDR3 is TGTGCCAGCAGTCTACAGGGCGCCACTGAAGCTTTCTTT. As protein: CASSLQGATEAFF.

The chain has TRBV12-3 or TRBV12-4 and TRBJ2-1, with 9 bases fitting TRBD1. The CDR3 runs 15 residues. J gave up 6 bases and V 6 bases, and 9 bases lay outside the gene matches. This chain's CDR3 is CASRGTGQGVNEQFF. The CDR3 DNA follows: TGTGCCAGCAGGGGGACGGGACAGGGTGTCAATGAGCAGTTCTTC.

The V call is TRBV5-1, the J call TRBJ1-2, with unresolved D. Trimming pared 3 bases from V and 7 bases from J, leaving 7 bases between. The CDR3 spans 11 residues. CDR1 SGHRS and CDR2 YFSETQ come from the germline V gene. The CDR3 protein is CASSSDGGYTF. The CDR3 DNA sequence: TGCGCCAGCAGCTCGGACGGTGGCTACACCTTC.

J is TRBJ1-1 and V is TRBV7-9; D is uncertain. V lost 0 bases and J lost 0, with 29 bases in between. CDR1 and CDR2 from the germline V gene are SEHNR and FQNEAQ (reference sequence). This CDR3 has 22 residues. CDR3: CASSLAWPSEGQPGNMNTEAFF. CDR3 nucleotides: TGTGCCAGCAGCTTAGCGTGGCCCTCCGAGGGTCAGCCTGGAAACATGAACACTGAAGCTTTCTTT. The whole variable domain, remainder taken from reference TRBV7-9 and TRBJ1-1, is DTGVSQNPRHKITKRGQNVTFRCDPISEHNRLYWYRQTLGQGPEFLTYFQNEAQLEKSRLLSDRFSAERPKGSFSTLEIQRTEQGDSAMYLCASSLAWPSEGQPGNMNTEAFFGQGTRLTVV.

This clonotype was found many times. This sequence joins TRBV5-1 and TRBJ2-5; D is unresolved. CDR1 and CDR2 (germline): SGHRS, YFSETQ. Trimming took off 0 bases at V and 2 bases at J, with 11 bases between the two ends. The CDR3 loop spans 15 amino acids. Here the CDR3 reads CASSLGLGKQETQYF. The CDR3 DNA is TGCGCCAGCAGCTTGGGCCTGGGCAAACAAGAGACCCAGTACTTC.

This clonotype came up many times. DNA for the CDR3: TGTGCCAGCAGCGTAGCCCCTAGGGGGGGTGAAGAGACCCAGTACTTC. Its protein product is CASSVAPRGGEETQYF. This rearrangement joins TRBV9 to TRBJ2-5; a weak D match, TRBD2 (7 bases). Germline CDR1 and CDR2: SGDLS and YYNGEE. Trimming removed 0 bases from V and 3 bases from J, with 15 bases in between. The CDR3 has 16 amino acids. The full variable domain, its missing parts supplied by reference TRBV9 and TRBJ2-5, is DSGVTQTPKHLITATGQRVTLRCSPRSGDLSVYWYQQSLDQGLQFLIQYYNGEERAKGNILERFSAQQFPDLHSELNLSSLELGDSALYFCASSVAPRGGEETQYFGPGTRLLVL.

CDR3 in DNA: TGCAGTGCTAGAGATTTAGTTACCTATCAAGCTTTCTTT. Its translation is CSARDLVTYQAFF. This chain joins TRBV20-1 and TRBJ1-1; no clear D gene. The germline V gene encodes CDR1 DFQATT and CDR2 SNEGSKA (reference sequence). The ends were cut back, 0 bases at V and 9 bases at J, with 14 bases in the middle. The CDR3 covers 13 residues.

About this clonotype itself: This may stem from a read error, because a much larger clone lies one nucleotide away. J is TRBJ2-3 and V is TRBV7-9; D gene ambiguous. Germline V CDR1 and CDR2: SEHNR, FQNEAQ (reference sequence). V dropped 5 bases and J dropped 4 bases, with 1 base sitting between them. CDR3 length equals 10 residues. The CDR3 sequence is CASSADTQYF. CDR3 DNA: TGTGCCAGCAGCGCAGATACGCAGTATTTT.

V gene TRBV24-1 combines with J gene TRBJ1-1; D is undetermined. The germline V gene has CDR1 KGHDR and CDR2 SFDVKD. V was trimmed by 3 bases and J by 1 base, leaving 8 bases between them. This CDR3 contains 14 residues. CDR3 sequence (DNA): TGTGCCACCAGTGATCCCGCATCGAACACTGAAGCTTTCTTT. It codes for CATSDPASNTEAFF.

This clonotype was detected only once. The chain joins TRBV29-1 to TRBJ1-6, with TRBD1 matching 9 bases. The CDR3 runs 14 residues. Germline CDR1 is SQVTM and CDR2 is ANQGSEA. With V trimmed by 4 bases and J by 8 bases, 6 bases remained unmatched. The CDR3 here is CSVGGTGPDSPLHF. CDR3 DNA: TGCAGCGTTGGGGGGACAGGGCCTGATTCACCCCTCCACTTT.

Points on this clonotype: The junction does not match germline at one end; this may be a read error. CDR3 region: CASRSRDDGHGYTF. The CDR3 DNA follows: TGTGCCAGCAGGTCCCGAGACGATGGACATGGCTACACCTTC. The chain recombines TRBV10-2 with TRBJ1-2; D unclear. The germline V gene encodes CDR1 WSHSY and CDR2 SAAADI. This CDR3 comprises 14 residues.

The gene calls are TRBV24-1 and TRBJ2-1; 9 positions agree with TRBD2. The CDR3 runs to 18 residues. The junction had 16 bases not matched to a gene; V was cut back by 2 bases and J by 9 bases. From germline, CDR1 is KGHDR and CDR2 SFDVKD. CDR3 nucleotide sequence: TGTGCCACCAGTGATTCGACCGGGACTAGCACCGGACGTGGTGAGCAGTTCTTC. Translating gives CATSDSTGTSTGRGEQFF.

This clonotype has only one observation. The genes are TRBV7-3 and TRBJ2-7, with D tentatively TRBD2 (7 bases). Germline V gene data show CDR1 as SGHTA and CDR2 as FQGTGA. This CDR3 is built from 15 residues. Trimming removed 5 bases from V and 5 bases from J, with 19 bases in between. The CDR3 is CASSPTNGGQDEQYF. DNA of the CDR3: TGTGCCAGCAGCCCCACCAACGGGGGGCAAGACGAGCAGTACTTC.

The CDR3, as DNA: TGTGCCAGCAGCGGCCGGGCAGGGAATAATACTGAAGCTTTCTTT. The encoded protein is CASSGRAGNNTEAFF. The chain combines TRBV7-9 with TRBJ1-1; tentatively, D is TRBD1 (5 bases). V was trimmed by 5 bases and J by 5 bases, leaving 18 bases between them. Germline-derived CDR1 and CDR2 are SEHNR and FQNEAQ (reference sequence). This CDR3 is built from 15 residues. Full variable domain (remainder filled in from reference TRBV7-9 and TRBJ1-1): DTGVSQNPRHKITKRGQNVTFRCDPISEHNRLYWYRQTLGQGPEFLTYFQNEAQLEKSRLLSDRFSAERPKGSFSTLEIQRTEQGDSAMYLCASSGRAGNNTEAFFGQGTRLTVV.